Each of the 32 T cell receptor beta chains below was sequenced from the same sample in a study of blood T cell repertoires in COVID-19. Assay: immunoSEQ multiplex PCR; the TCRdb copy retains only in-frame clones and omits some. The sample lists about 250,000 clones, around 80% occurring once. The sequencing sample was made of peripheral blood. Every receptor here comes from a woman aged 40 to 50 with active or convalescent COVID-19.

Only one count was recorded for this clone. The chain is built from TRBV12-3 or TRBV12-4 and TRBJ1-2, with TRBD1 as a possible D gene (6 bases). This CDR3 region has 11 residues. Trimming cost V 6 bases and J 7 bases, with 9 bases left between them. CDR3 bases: TGTGCCAGCAGCCACAGGGTTGGCTACACCTTC. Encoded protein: CASSHRVGYTF.

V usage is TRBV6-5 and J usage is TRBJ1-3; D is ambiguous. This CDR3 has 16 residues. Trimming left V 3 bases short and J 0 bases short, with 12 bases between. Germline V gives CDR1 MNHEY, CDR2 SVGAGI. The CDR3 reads CASSYAKQRSGNTIYF. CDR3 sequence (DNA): TGTGCCAGCAGTTATGCGAAGCAGCGCTCTGGAAACACCATATATTTT.

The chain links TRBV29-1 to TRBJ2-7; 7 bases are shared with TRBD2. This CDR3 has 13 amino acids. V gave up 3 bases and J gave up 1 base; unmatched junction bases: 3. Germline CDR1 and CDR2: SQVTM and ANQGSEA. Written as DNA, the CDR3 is TGCAGCGTTGAGGCTAGCGGATCCTACGAGCAGTACTTC. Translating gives CSVEASGSYEQYF.

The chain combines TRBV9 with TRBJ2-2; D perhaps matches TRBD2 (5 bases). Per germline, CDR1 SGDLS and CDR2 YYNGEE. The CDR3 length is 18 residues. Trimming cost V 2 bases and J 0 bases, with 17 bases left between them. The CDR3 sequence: CASSVGPGKGSNTGELFF. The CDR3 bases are TGTGCCAGCAGCGTTGGTCCGGGAAAGGGTTCGAACACCGGGGAGCTGTTTTTT.

In DNA form, the CDR3 reads TGTGCCACAGGGCGGGGAACGAACACTGAAGCTTTCTTT. It translates to CATGRGTNTEAFF. The chain recombines TRBV12-3 or TRBV12-4 with TRBJ1-1, with a tentative D call TRBD1 (5 bases). There are 13 residues in the CDR3. Between the trimmed V and J ends, which lost 10 bases and 1 base, there was a span of 13 bases.

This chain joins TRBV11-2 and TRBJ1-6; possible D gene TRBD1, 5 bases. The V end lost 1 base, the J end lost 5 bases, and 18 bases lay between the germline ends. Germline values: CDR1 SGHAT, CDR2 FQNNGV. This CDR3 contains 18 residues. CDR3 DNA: TGTGCCAGCAGCTTAGGGGCCGGAGGGGTACGGGATAATTCACCCCTCCACTTT. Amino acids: CASSLGAGGVRDNSPLHF.

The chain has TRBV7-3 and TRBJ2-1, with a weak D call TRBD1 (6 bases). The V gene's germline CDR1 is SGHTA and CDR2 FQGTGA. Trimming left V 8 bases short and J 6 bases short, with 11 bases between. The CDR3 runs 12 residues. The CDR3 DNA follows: TGTGCCAGCGGACAGCAGTTCAATGAGCAGTTCTTC. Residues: CASGQQFNEQFF. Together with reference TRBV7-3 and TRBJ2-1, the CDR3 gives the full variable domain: GAGVSQTPSNKVTEKGKYVELRCDPISGHTALYWYRQSLGQGPEFLIYFQGTGAADDSGLPNDRFFAVRPEGSVSTLKIQRTERGDSAVYLCASGQQFNEQFFGPGTRLTVL.

The CDR3 spells CASSYGGGRHTEAFF. CDR3 in DNA: TGTGCCAGCAGTTACGGGGGGGGGAGGCACACTGAAGCTTTCTTT. The V and J genes are TRBV6-5 and TRBJ1-1, with a possible D match to TRBD1 (5 bases). With 2 bases removed from V and 3 bases from J, the gap between germline ends came to 13 bases. The CDR3 runs to 15 residues. CDR1 and CDR2 (germline): MNHEY, SVGAGI.

CDR3 loop: CASSLGVHHYNSPLHF. The CDR3 DNA reads TGTGCCAGCAGCTTAGGAGTTCACCACTATAATTCACCCCTCCACTTT. The V call is TRBV7-2, the J call TRBJ1-6; D gene unclear. V was clipped by 1 base and J by 3 bases, with 10 bases between them. The CDR3 has 16 amino acids. Germline CDR1 and CDR2: SGHTA and FQGNSA.

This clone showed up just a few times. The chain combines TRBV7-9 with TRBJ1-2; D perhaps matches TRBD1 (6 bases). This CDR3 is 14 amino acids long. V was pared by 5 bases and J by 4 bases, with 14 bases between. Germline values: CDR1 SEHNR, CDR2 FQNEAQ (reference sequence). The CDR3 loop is CASSPGQVLYGYTF. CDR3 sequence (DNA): TGTGCCAGCAGCCCGGGACAAGTACTCTATGGCTACACCTTC.

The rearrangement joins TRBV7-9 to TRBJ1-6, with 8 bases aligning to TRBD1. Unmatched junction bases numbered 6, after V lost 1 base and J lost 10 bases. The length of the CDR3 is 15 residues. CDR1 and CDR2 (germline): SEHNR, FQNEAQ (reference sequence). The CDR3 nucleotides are TGTGCCAGCAGCTTAGGTGCGACAGGGGACTCACCCCTCCACTTT. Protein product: CASSLGATGDSPLHF.

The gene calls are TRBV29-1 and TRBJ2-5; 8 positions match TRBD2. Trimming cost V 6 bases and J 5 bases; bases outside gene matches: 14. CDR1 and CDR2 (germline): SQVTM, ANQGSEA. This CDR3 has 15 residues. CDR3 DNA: TGCAGCGTGGGGGCGGGGGGCCGGCATGAGGAGACCCAGTACTTC. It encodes CSVGAGGRHEETQYF.

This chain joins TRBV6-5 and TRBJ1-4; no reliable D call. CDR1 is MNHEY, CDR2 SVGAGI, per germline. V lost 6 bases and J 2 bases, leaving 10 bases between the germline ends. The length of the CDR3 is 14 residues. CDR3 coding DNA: TGTGCCAGCAGCACCATCGGGACTAATGAAAAACTGTTTTTT. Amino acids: CASSTIGTNEKLFF.

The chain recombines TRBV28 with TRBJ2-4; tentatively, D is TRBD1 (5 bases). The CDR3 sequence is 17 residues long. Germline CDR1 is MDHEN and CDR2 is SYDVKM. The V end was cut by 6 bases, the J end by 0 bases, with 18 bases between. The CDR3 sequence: CASRGTGHSSAKNIQYF. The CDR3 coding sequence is TGTGCCAGCAGAGGTACAGGTCACTCGTCAGCCAAAAACATTCAGTACTTC. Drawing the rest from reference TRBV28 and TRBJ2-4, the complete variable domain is DVKVTQSSRYLVKRTGEKVFLECVQDMDHENMFWYRQDPGLGLRLIYFSYDVKMKEKGDIPEGYSVSREKKERFSLILESASTNQTSMYLCASRGTGHSSAKNIQYFGAGTRLSVL.

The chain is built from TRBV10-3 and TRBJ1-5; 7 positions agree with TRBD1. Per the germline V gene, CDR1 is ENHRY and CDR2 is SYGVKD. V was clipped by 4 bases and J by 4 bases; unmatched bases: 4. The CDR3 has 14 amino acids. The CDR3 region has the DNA TGTGCCATCAGTGGGACAGGCGCGAATCAGCCCCAGCATTTT. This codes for CAISGTGANQPQHF.

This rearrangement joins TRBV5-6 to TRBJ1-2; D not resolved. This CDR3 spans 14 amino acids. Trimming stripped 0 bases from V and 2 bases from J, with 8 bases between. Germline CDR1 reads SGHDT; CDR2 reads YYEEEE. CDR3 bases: TGTGCCAGCAGCTTGGGTGTAGAAAACTATGGCTACACCTTC. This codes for CASSLGVENYGYTF.

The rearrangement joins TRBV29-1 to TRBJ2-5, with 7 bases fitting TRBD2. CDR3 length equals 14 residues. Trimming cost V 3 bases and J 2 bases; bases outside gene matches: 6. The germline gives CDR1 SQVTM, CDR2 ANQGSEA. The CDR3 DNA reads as TGCAGCGTTGAGGTTATGGGGGGGCAAGAGACCCAGTACTTC. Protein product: CSVEVMGGQETQYF.

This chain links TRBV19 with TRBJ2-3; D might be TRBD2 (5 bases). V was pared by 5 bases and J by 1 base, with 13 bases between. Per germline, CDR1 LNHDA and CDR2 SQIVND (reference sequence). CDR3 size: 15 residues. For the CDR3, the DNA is TGTGCCAGTAGTCCTCGGCAGAGGGGCACAGATACGCAGTATTTT. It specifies CASSPRQRGTDTQYF.

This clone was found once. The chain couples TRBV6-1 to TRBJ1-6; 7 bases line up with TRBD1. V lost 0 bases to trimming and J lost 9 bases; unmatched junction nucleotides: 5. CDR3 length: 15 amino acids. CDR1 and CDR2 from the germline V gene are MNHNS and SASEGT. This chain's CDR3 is CASSEALGQSSPLHF. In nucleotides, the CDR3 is TGTGCCAGCAGTGAAGCTCTGGGACAGAGTTCACCCCTCCACTTT.

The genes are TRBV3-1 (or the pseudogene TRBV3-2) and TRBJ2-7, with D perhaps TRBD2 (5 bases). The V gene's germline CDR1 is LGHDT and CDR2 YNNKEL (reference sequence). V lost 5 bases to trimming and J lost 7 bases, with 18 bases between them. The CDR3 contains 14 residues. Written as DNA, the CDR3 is TGTGCCAGCAGCTCGACCCCGGGGAGAGGTGAGCAGTACGTC. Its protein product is CASSSTPGRGEQYV.

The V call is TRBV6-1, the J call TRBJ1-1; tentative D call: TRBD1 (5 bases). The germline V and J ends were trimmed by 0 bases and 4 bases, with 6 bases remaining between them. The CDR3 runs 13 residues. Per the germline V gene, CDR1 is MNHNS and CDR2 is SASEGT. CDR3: CASSEAQGTEAFF. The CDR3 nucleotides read TGTGCCAGCAGTGAAGCTCAGGGCACTGAAGCTTTCTTT.

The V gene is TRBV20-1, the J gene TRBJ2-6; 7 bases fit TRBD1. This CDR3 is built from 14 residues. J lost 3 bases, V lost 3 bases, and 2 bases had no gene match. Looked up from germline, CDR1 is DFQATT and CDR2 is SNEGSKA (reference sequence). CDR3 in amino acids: CSASRGLGANVLTF. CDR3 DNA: TGCAGTGCTAGTAGGGGGCTTGGGGCCAACGTCCTGACTTTC.

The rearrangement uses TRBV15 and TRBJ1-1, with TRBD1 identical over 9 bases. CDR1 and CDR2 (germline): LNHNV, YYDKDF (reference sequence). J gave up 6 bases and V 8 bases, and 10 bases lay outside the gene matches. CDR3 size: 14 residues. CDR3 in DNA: TGTGCCACCTTGGGGACAGGGACCAACCCTGAAGCTTTCTTT. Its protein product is CATLGTGTNPEAFF.

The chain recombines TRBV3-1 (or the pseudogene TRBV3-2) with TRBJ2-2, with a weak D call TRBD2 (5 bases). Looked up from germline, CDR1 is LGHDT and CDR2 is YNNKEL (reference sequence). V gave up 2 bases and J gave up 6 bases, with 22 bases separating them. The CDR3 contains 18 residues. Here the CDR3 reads CASSQPAEDYLFPGELFF. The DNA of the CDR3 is TGTGCCAGCAGCCAACCCGCGGAAGACTATCTCTTCCCCGGGGAGCTGTTTTTT.

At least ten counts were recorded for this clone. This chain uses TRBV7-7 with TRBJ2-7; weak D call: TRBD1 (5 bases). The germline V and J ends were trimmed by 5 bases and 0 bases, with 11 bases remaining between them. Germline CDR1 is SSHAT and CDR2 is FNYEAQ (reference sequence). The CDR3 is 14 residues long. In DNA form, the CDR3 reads TGTGCCAGCAGCCCCGCCGACAGCTCCTACGAGCAGTACTTC. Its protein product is CASSPADSSYEQYF.

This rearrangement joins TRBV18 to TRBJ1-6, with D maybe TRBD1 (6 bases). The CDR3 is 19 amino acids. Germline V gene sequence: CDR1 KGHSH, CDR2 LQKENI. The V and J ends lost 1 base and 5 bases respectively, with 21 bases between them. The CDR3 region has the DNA TGTGCCAGCTCACCACGGGGGCAAACAGCCACCCCCAATAATTCACCCCTCCACTTT. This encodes CASSPRGQTATPNNSPLHF.

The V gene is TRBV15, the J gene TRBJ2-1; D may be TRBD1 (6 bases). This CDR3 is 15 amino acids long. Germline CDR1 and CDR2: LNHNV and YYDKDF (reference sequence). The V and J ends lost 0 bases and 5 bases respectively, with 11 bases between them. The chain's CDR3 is CATSRDGTTNNEQFF. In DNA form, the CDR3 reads TGTGCCACCAGCAGAGACGGGACAACCAACAATGAGCAGTTCTTC.

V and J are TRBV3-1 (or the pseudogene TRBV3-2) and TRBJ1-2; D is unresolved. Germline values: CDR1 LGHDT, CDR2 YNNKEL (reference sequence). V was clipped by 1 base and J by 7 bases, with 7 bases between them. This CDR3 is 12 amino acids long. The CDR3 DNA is TGTGCCAGCAGCCAAGCGGAGGTTGGCTACACCTTC. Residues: CASSQAEVGYTF.

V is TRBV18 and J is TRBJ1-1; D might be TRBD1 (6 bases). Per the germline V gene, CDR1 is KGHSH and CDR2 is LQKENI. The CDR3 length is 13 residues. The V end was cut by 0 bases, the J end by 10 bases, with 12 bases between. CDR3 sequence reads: CASSPPGQQGAFF. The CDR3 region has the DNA TGTGCCAGCTCACCACCGGGGCAACAGGGAGCTTTCTTT.

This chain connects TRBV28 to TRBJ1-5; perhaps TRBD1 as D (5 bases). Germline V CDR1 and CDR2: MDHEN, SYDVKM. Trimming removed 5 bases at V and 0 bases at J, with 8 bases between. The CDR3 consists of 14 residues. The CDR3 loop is CASSGHYSNQPQHF. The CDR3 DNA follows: TGTGCCAGCAGTGGACACTATAGCAATCAGCCCCAGCATTTT.

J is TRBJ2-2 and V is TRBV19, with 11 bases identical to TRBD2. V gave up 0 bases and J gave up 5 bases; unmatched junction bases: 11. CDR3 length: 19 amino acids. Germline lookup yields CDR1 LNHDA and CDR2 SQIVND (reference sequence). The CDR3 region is CASSIDRASGGPRTGELFF. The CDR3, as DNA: TGTGCCAGTAGTATAGATCGGGCTAGCGGGGGGCCGCGGACCGGGGAGCTGTTTTTT.

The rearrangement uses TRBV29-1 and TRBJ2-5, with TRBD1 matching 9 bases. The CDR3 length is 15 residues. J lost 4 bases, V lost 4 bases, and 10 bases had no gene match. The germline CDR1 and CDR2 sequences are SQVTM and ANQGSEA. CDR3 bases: TGCAGCGTTGCACGCGGGACAGGGTCCCCAGAGACCCAGTACTTC. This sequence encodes CSVARGTGSPETQYF.